This paragraph reports one T cell receptor (beta chain). No antigen is known for it. Per-base quality was not reported, and no clone a single base away is much larger than it. V is pared back by 0 bases and J by 3 bases, with 9 bases lying between the germline termini. Looking up the germline V gene yields CDR1 ENHRY and CDR2 SYGVKD. The CDR3 spans 14 residues, from the cysteine through the phenylalanine. Only the CDR3 part of the read is kept: 42 bases, read in frame from the first base. This entry belongs to a study of blood T cells in healthy people across ages (dated by TCRdb to between 2015 and 2017). The study in broad terms: In model experiments, roughly one uniquely barcoded TCR beta cDNA molecule per two T cells was captured by template switching. To avoid experimental bias, donors of different ages were randomly spread across the sequencing lanes. Using deep sequencing normalized with unique cDNA molecular identifiers, the study measured how TCR beta repertoire diversity changes with age. The donors were split into four age groups: young (average 16 years), middle-aged (about 40), aged (roughly 60) and long-lived (more than 80). For two donors (one aged 18 to 29 and one aged 80 or older), the study analyzed two additional independent replicas of 1 million unique cDNA reads from the same blood draw. Overall study results and their limits: Since profiling was done on bulk unsorted PBMCs, naive and antigen-experienced compartments could not be conclusively compared. Observed TCR beta diversity per million T cells fell roughly linearly with age, and a significant reduction was already apparent by age roughly 40. Estimates of total diversity from one million sequenced T cells were regarded as lower bounds and underestimates. The long-lived group showed more naive CD4+ T cells, fewer expanded clones and increased TCR diversity than the aged group, suggesting age selection. Because donor CMV infection status was unknown, age-related changes in expanded clonotypes were potentially confounded. A strong correlation was found between observed TCR beta diversity and the percentage of naive T cells measured by flow cytometry.

The 39 donors, aged 6 to 90 years, were systemically healthy Caucasian individuals from Russia. Each donor gave ten milliliters of peripheral blood, collected into EDTA-treated Vacutainer tubes. Ficoll-Paque density-gradient centrifugation was used to isolate PBMCs, with at least 6.5 million obtained per sample. Trizol reagent was used to extract total RNA from the PBMCs, yielding at least 6 micrograms per sample. For every donor, an aliquot of PBMCs went through flow cytometry to measure the percentages of naive CD45RAhigh/CD27high T cells. The library relied on 5' RACE. Sequenced on an Illumina HiSeq 2500. A second PCR of about 6 to 11 cycles was performed with a sample-barcoded 5' primer and a J-beta primer mix. A template-switch 5' adaptor carrying 12 random nucleotides introduced a unique molecular identifier onto each TCR beta cDNA molecule. At least 2.5 million CDR3-containing paired-end reads were obtained from each sample. The Mint cDNA synthesis kit, primed by a TRBC-specific oligonucleotide, was used to synthesize first-strand cDNA from all RNA. After uracil-DNA glycosylase treatment, a first 18-cycle PCR used universal primers M1SS and BC2_uni_R on all cDNA. As for the original processing: Normalization of each sample was performed by random selection of 1 million high-quality reads, each carrying a distinct molecular identifier. Reads with shared molecular identifiers were discarded instead of being binned into consensus sequences. MiTCR, run with a Q25 quality threshold and the strictest error-elimination algorithm, handled CDR3 identification, clonotype clustering and error correction. A nonparametric unseen species model with Euler transformation was used to estimate lower-bound total TCR beta diversity. TCRdb passed the public sequencing reads through fastp at Q25 and MiXCR, retaining productive beta sequences. Each record represents a unique CDR3 protein, reported with the most common genes and DNA among its rows. V and J calls and clone size were set by TCRdb, not the authors. This sample comprises around 940,000 distinct CDR3 sequences, about 53% of them detected only once. Together, the top ten hold around 21% of the sample.

Sequenced material: blood. Recombination joined TRBV10-3 with TRBJ2-7, with no reliable assignment of the D segment. This clonotype was sampled from a woman aged 60-75 years in good health. The CDR3 sequence is CAISESHPYYEQYF. The DNA reads as follows: TGTGCCATCAGTGAGTCGCACCCCTACTACGAGCAGTACTTC.